The source of this TCR beta chain is a study of T-cell reconstitution after alpha-beta-depleted transplantation in children. Construction of the TCRbeta library involved unique molecular identifiers. Using its own MiXCR run on the PCR reads, TCRdb lists one record per CDR3 protein. This sample has about 640,000 distinct CDR3 sequences, with roughly 15% found just once. Germline values: CDR1 SEHNR, CDR2 FQNEAQ (reference sequence). V dropped 7 bases and J dropped 8 bases, with 17 bases sitting between them. The CDR3 is 13 residues long. The starting material was PBMCs from the stem cell graft donor, obtained from the stem cell graft. This TCR was recovered from a human donor who donated a stem cell graft to a child with acute myeloid leukemia. The rearrangement joins TRBV7-9 to TRBJ1-1; TRBD1 is a possible D gene (5 bases). This chain's CDR3 is CASKLSGQTEAFF. The CDR3 region has the DNA TGTGCCAGCAAACTTTCGGGGCAAACCGAAGCTTTCTTT. Supplemented by reference TRBV7-9 and TRBJ1-1, the full variable domain reads DTGVSQNPRHKITKRGQNVTFRCDPISEHNRLYWYRQTLGQGPEFLTYFQNEAQLEKSRLLSDRFSAERPKGSFSTLEIQRTEQGDSAMYLCASKLSGQTEAFFGQGTRLTVV.